A selection of T cell receptor beta chains follows, all from one sample in a study of chemoradiotherapy in HPV16-positive cancers. Here immunoSEQ multiplex PCR was the method, and the copy in TCRdb shows in-frame clones only, minus some. The table shows 50,000 to 55,000 clones, with roughly nine tenths occurring only once. Sequenced material: blood, taken from a patient who underwent chemoradiotherapy. The origin of the receptors is a human donor with HPV-associated anogenital cancer. The CDR3 runs from the conserved cysteine through the conserved F or W. A D gene is named only where the DNA matches it firmly. Some rows have no size entry. The others give once, few or many, or a class for an expanded clone.

clone size,V gene,D gene,J gene,CDR3 protein,CDR3 DNA
NA,TRBV29-1,NA,TRBJ1-1,CSVDESGVAVSEAFF,TGCAGCGTTGATGAGTCAGGGGTTGCGGTCTCTGAAGCTTTCTTT
NA,TRBV25-1,NA,TRBJ2-7,CASSEYRVPYEQYF,TGTGCCAGCAGTGAATACAGGGTTCCCTACGAGCAGTACTTC
NA,TRBV29-1,NA,TRBJ2-2,CSSYREYTGELFF,TGCAGCTCCTACAGGGAGTACACCGGGGAGCTGTTTTTT
NA,TRBV18,NA,TRBJ1-2,CASSPGSNYGYTF,TGTGCCAGCTCACCAGGGTCAAACTATGGCTACACCTTC
few,TRBV27,TRBD1,TRBJ1-5,CASSLGQGFNQPQHF,TGTGCCAGCAGTCTGGGACAGGGATTCAATCAGCCCCAGCATTTT
once,TRBV2,TRBD1,TRBJ1-5,CASSEDRGGQPQHF,TGTGCCAGCAGTGAGGACAGGGGAGGTCAGCCCCAGCATTTT
NA,TRBV9,TRBD2,TRBJ2-7,CASSVGLAGPEQYF,TGTGCCAGCAGCGTAGGACTAGCGGGGCCCGAGCAGTACTTC
NA,TRBV2,TRBD1,TRBJ2-7,CASSEAGRGSYEQYF,TGTGCCAGCAGTGAAGCAGGCAGGGGGTCGTACGAGCAGTACTTC
NA,TRBV5-1,NA,TRBJ1-1,CASSLGARPDTEAFF,TGCGCCAGCAGCTTGGGGGCCCGACCCGACACTGAAGCTTTCTTT
NA,TRBV6-4,NA,TRBJ1-2,CASSADSNSNYGYTF,TGTGCCAGCAGTGCGGACAGCAACTCTAACTATGGCTACACCTTC
NA,TRBV6-5,NA,TRBJ1-4,CASSYSGQINEKLFF,TGTGCCAGCAGTTACTCAGGACAGATTAATGAAAAACTGTTTTTT
NA,TRBV27,NA,TRBJ2-1,CASSPMGYNEQFF,TGTGCCAGCAGTCCGATGGGATACAATGAGCAGTTCTTC
NA,TRBV18,NA,TRBJ1-2,CASSPQGRNYGYTF,TGTGCCAGCTCACCACAGGGCCGAAACTATGGCTACACCTTC
NA,TRBV27,NA,TRBJ2-1,CASSWVGSEQFF,TGTGCCAGCAGTTGGGTGGGCAGTGAGCAGTTCTTC
once,TRBV7-9,NA,TRBJ2-7,CASSLGEVTYEQYF,TGTGCCAGCAGCTTAGGGGAGGTAACCTACGAGCAGTACTTC
NA,TRBV12-5,NA,TRBJ1-6,CASGLLTENYNSPLHF,TGTGCTAGTGGTTTGTTGACAGAGAACTATAATTCACCCCTCCACTTT
NA,TRBV30,NA,TRBJ2-7,CAWRGYRASYEQYF,TGTGCCTGGAGAGGATACAGGGCATCCTACGAGCAGTACTTC
once,TRBV30,NA,TRBJ1-1,CAQRRGLNTEAFF,TGTGCCCAACGGAGGGGGTTGAACACTGAAGCTTTCTTT
few,TRBV7-2,TRBD1,TRBJ1-1,CASSLQGARTEAFF,TGTGCCAGCAGTTTACAGGGGGCGCGGACTGAAGCTTTCTTT
NA,TRBV19,TRBD1,TRBJ1-6,CASSDRGGSSPLHF,TGTGCCAGTAGTGACAGGGGGGGTAGTTCACCCCTCCACTTT
once,TRBV6-1,NA,TRBJ2-3,CASIPLRGLGTQYF,TGTGCCAGCATTCCGCTGAGGGGGTTAGGTACGCAGTATTTT
NA,TRBV29-1,TRBD2,TRBJ2-3,CSVSSGVATDTQYF,TGCAGCGTTTCTAGCGGGGTTGCCACAGATACGCAGTATTTT
once,TRBV7-2,TRBD1,TRBJ1-5,CASSLDSRGRPQHF,TGTGCCAGCAGCTTAGATTCCAGGGGGCGGCCCCAGCATTTT
NA,TRBV30,NA,TRBJ2-1,CAWSKGSYNEQFF,TGTGCCTGGAGTAAGGGATCCTACAATGAGCAGTTCTTC
NA,TRBV27,NA,TRBJ2-2,CASSLSWTASNTGELFF,TGTGCCAGCAGTTTATCCTGGACTGCTTCGAACACCGGGGAGCTGTTTTTT
NA,TRBV6-1,NA,TRBJ1-5,CASNFISGDYQPQHF,TGTGCCAGCAACTTTATCTCAGGAGACTATCAGCCCCAGCATTTT
NA,TRBV30,NA,TRBJ1-5,CAWSVTGGQPQHF,TGTGCCTGGAGTGTAACGGGTGGCCAGCCCCAGCATTTT
NA,TRBV5-1,TRBD1,TRBJ2-5,CASSPGTGGGLQETQYF,TGCGCCAGCAGCCCCGGGACAGGGGGAGGACTCCAAGAGACCCAGTACTTC
once,TRBV27,NA,TRBJ2-5,CASSFYGTQYF,TGTGCCAGCAGTTTTTACGGGACCCAGTACTTC
NA,TRBV5-1,NA,TRBJ2-5,CASSLVPDQETQYF,TGCGCCAGCAGCTTAGTACCAGACCAAGAGACCCAGTACTTC
NA,TRBV9,NA,TRBJ1-1,CASSVGEGRNTEAFF,TGTGCCAGCAGCGTAGGGGAAGGGAGGAACACTGAAGCTTTCTTT
NA,TRBV11-2,NA,TRBJ2-3,CASSLGGGPTDTQYF,TGTGCCAGCAGCTTAGGCGGGGGCCCCACAGATACGCAGTATTTT
NA,TRBV30,NA,TRBJ2-3,CAWSAGGIDTQYF,TGTGCCTGGAGTGCAGGGGGGATAGATACGCAGTATTTT
NA,TRBV25-1,NA,TRBJ2-6,CASSDPGTSGANVLTF,TGTGCCAGCAGTGATCCCGGGACTTCTGGGGCCAACGTCCTGACTTTC
NA,TRBV5-4,NA,TRBJ2-7,CASSSSRLLYEQYF,TGTGCCAGCAGCTCCTCTCGACTACTCTACGAGCAGTACTTC
NA,TRBV5-1,NA,TRBJ2-7,CASSLEVWTVSYEQYF,TGCGCCAGCAGCTTGGAGGTTTGGACAGTCTCCTACGAGCAGTACTTC
NA,TRBV5-1,NA,TRBJ2-7,CASSLGRGPSSYEQYF,TGCGCCAGCAGCTTGGGTCGCGGACCGAGCTCCTACGAGCAGTACTTC
NA,TRBV19,NA,TRBJ2-4,CASSIRIAKNIQYF,TGTGCCAGTAGTATCAGAATAGCCAAAAACATTCAGTACTTC
NA,TRBV4-3,NA,TRBJ2-7,CASSQEPGREQYF,TGCGCCAGCAGCCAAGAGCCGGGACGCGAGCAGTACTTC
NA,TRBV6-5,NA,TRBJ1-1,CASSYRTENTEAFF,TGTGCCAGCAGTTATCGGACAGAAAACACTGAAGCTTTCTTT
NA,TRBV7-8,TRBD2,TRBJ2-2,CASTRTSGRTGELFF,TGTGCCAGCACCCGGACTAGCGGGAGAACCGGGGAGCTGTTTTTT
NA,TRBV14,NA,TRBJ2-7,CASSQGLTASYEQYF,TGTGCCAGCAGCCAAGGGTTGACGGCCTCCTACGAGCAGTACTTC
NA,TRBV10-3,TRBD2,TRBJ2-3,CAISRGLAGVGDTQYF,TGTGCCATCAGTAGGGGACTAGCGGGGGTGGGAGATACGCAGTATTTT
once,TRBV5-6,TRBD1,TRBJ2-1,CASSLPGTGGYNEQFF,TGTGCCAGCAGCCTCCCCGGGACAGGGGGGTACAATGAGCAGTTCTTC
NA,TRBV25-1,TRBD2,TRBJ2-3,CASRDSGRPVSDTQYF,TGTGCCAGCAGAGACAGCGGGAGGCCCGTCTCAGATACGCAGTATTTT
NA,TRBV7-2,NA,TRBJ1-5,CASNERASNQPQHF,TGTGCCAGCAACGAGAGGGCGAGCAATCAGCCCCAGCATTTT
NA,TRBV5-1,NA,TRBJ1-4,CASSLDYTDREKLFF,TGCGCCAGCAGCTTGGATTACACAGACCGGGAAAAACTGTTTTTT
NA,TRBV27,NA,TRBJ2-7,CASSSPTVYEQYF,TGTGCCAGCAGTTCGCCGACAGTCTACGAGCAGTACTTC
NA,TRBV7-9,NA,TRBJ2-5,CASSLPPGRAQETQYF,TGTGCCAGCAGCTTACCCCCTGGTCGGGCCCAAGAGACCCAGTACTTC
NA,TRBV5-1,NA,TRBJ2-1,CASGPNSGSYNEQFF,TGCGCCAGCGGCCCTAATTCCGGGTCCTACAATGAGCAGTTCTTC
few,TRBV19,TRBD1,TRBJ2-6,CASSMLQGYGANVLTF,TGTGCCAGTAGTATGCTACAGGGGTATGGGGCCAACGTCCTGACTTTC
NA,TRBV7-2,TRBD2,TRBJ2-7,CASSAPGLGSYEQYF,TGTGCCAGCAGCGCGCCGGGACTAGGCTCCTACGAGCAGTACTTC
NA,TRBV29-1,NA,TRBJ2-7,CSALRGQGWTTEQYF,TGCAGCGCCCTTAGGGGGCAGGGGTGGACTACCGAGCAGTACTTC
NA,TRBV29-1,TRBD1,TRBJ1-4,CSATPDRGNEKLFF,TGCAGCGCAACACCGGACAGGGGGAATGAAAAACTGTTTTTT